This T cell receptor beta chain was retrieved from a study of blood T cells in healthy people across ages. With a J-beta primer mix and a sample-barcoded 5' primer, a second PCR ran about 7 to 12 cycles. Each cDNA molecule was tagged by a template-switch adaptor with 12 random nucleotides. TCRdb called the 5' RACE reads again in MiXCR, with one record for every CDR3 protein. The repertoire holds about 570,000 distinct CDR3 sequences, approximately 30% seen once, with less than 20% in the top ten. Germline V CDR1 and CDR2: SQVTM, ANQGSEA. Deletions cut 3 bases from V and 12 bases from J, with 15 bases between. The CDR3 loop spans 12 amino acids.

The sequenced material came from blood. The V gene is TRBV29-1, the J gene TRBJ1-5; no clear D. The source of this sequence is a woman in her seventies in good health. CDR3 sequence (DNA): TGCAGCGTTGATATCGGTGGGAGTTTCCAGCATTTT. It specifies CSVDIGGSFQHF.